These 8 T cell receptor beta chains originate from one sample sequenced in a study of blood T cell repertoires in COVID-19. Measured with immunoSEQ multiplex PCR; TCRdb has only the in-frame clones, and not every one. The repertoire consists of around 280,000 clones, with roughly 89% occurring once and the leading ten covering more than 9.5%. Sequenced sample: peripheral blood. Receptor source: a woman aged 25 to 39 with COVID-19, enrolled during active disease.

The DNA of the CDR3 is TGCGCCAGCAGCCCCTACGGGAAGAGCTACGAGCAGTACTTC. This codes for CASSPYGKSYEQYF. This chain connects TRBV5-1 to TRBJ2-7; TRBD2 is a possible D gene (5 bases). V was trimmed by 4 bases and J by 3 bases, leaving 14 bases between them. CDR3 length: 14 amino acids. Germline values: CDR1 SGHRS, CDR2 YFSETQ.

V usage is TRBV7-2 and J usage is TRBJ1-5; 9 bases align to TRBD1. The germline V gene has CDR1 SGHTA and CDR2 FQGNSA. With V trimmed by 3 bases and J by 7 bases, 7 bases remained unmatched. There are 15 residues in the CDR3. The CDR3 here is CASSFHRGQGQPQHF. The CDR3 bases are TGTGCCAGCAGCTTCCACAGGGGGCAAGGGCAGCCCCAGCATTTT.

This chain joins TRBV28 and TRBJ2-5; tentative D call: TRBD2 (5 bases). Trimming removed 3 bases at V and 0 bases at J, with 5 bases between. Germline-derived CDR1 and CDR2 are MDHEN and SYDVKM. This CDR3 comprises 13 residues. CDR3 sequence (DNA): TGTGCCAGCAGTTTCGGGGACCAAGAGACCCAGTACTTC. This codes for CASSFGDQETQYF. The variable domain in full, with the rest retrieved from reference TRBV28 and TRBJ2-5, is DVKVTQSSRYLVKRTGEKVFLECVQDMDHENMFWYRQDPGLGLRLIYFSYDVKMKEKGDIPEGYSVSREKKERFSLILESASTNQTSMYLCASSFGDQETQYFGPGTRLLVL.

This clone was counted a single time. V and J are TRBV11-2 and TRBJ2-1; 8 nucleotides align to TRBD2. The CDR3 is 15 amino acids. V shed 3 bases and J 12 bases; nucleotides not matched to a gene: 13. The germline V gene encodes CDR1 SGHAT and CDR2 FQNNGV. CDR3 DNA: TGTGCCAGCAGCTTGTTAACCGGGACTAGAGGTGTGCAGTTCTTC. Translating it yields CASSLLTGTRGVQFF.

The chain recombines TRBV7-9 with TRBJ2-5; 12 bases align to TRBD2. The ends lost 4 bases at V and 3 bases at J; junction bases unmatched: 6. This CDR3 region has 16 residues. Germline V gene lookup returns CDR1 SEHNR and CDR2 FQNEAQ (reference sequence). The CDR3 DNA follows: TGTGCCAGCAGCTCCCCGAGGACTAGCGGGGAAGAGACCCAGTACTTC. It translates to CASSSPRTSGEETQYF.

The gene calls are TRBV27 and TRBJ2-1, with D perhaps TRBD2 (5 bases). CDR1 and CDR2 (germline): MNHEY, SMNVEV (reference sequence). Deletions cut 0 bases from V and 9 bases from J, with 18 bases between. The CDR3 extends over 16 amino acids. CDR3 region: CASSLSVRVLAGEQFF. CDR3 DNA sequence: TGTGCCAGCAGTTTATCGGTGAGGGTCCTCGCGGGTGAGCAGTTCTTC.

J is TRBJ1-2 and V is TRBV5-1, with D perhaps TRBD1 (5 bases). Deletions cut 0 bases from V and 5 bases from J, with 14 bases between. Germline CDR1 reads SGHRS; CDR2 reads YFSETQ. The CDR3 is made up of 15 amino acids. The CDR3 bases are TGCGCCAGCAGCTTGGGAATCCCGGGGGATTATGGCTACACCTTC. This gives the protein CASSLGIPGDYGYTF.

The chain uses TRBV3-1 (or the pseudogene TRBV3-2) and TRBJ1-2; 8 positions agree with TRBD1. Germline V CDR1 and CDR2: LGHDT, YNNKEL (reference sequence). CDR3 size: 15 residues. V lost 1 base and J lost 5; bases outside the gene matches: 6. In DNA, the CDR3 is TGTGCCAGCAGCCAAGGACAGGGGACAAGGTATGGCTACACCTTC. The encoded protein is CASSQGQGTRYGYTF.